A selection of T cell receptor beta chains follows, all from one sample in a study of beta chain features in type 1 diabetes. Produced via immunoSEQ multiplex PCR; TCRdb's table is partial and in-frame only. The sample records 300,000 to 350,000 clones, roughly 14% being singletons. Sequenced: naive CD4+ T cells from blood. The receptors were sampled from a woman between 18 and 30 years old with type 1 diabetes. Each CDR3 is given with its conserved first and last residue. The D gene is left open where the match is weak. Not all rows give a size; the values are once, few, many and, for expanded clones, a class.

CDR3aa	CDR3nt	d_gene	abundance	v_gene	j_gene
CSATRVNGYTF	TGCAGTGCTACCAGGGTGAACGGCTACACCTTC	.	few	TRBV20-1	TRBJ1-2
CASSPDRANTEAFF	TGTGCCAGCAGTCCGGACAGGGCTAACACTGAAGCTTTCTTT	TRBD1	.	TRBV7-9	TRBJ1-1
CSASGGRLFF	TGCAGTGCTAGCGGGGGGAGGCTGTTCTTC	TRBD2	few	TRBV20-1	TRBJ2-1
CASSRTGTAQETQYF	TGTGCCAGCAGTAGGACTGGGACAGCCCAAGAGACCCAGTACTTC	TRBD1	few	TRBV28	TRBJ2-5
CASRSTGFEETQYF	TGTGCCAGCAGGTCGACAGGGTTCGAAGAGACCCAGTACTTC	TRBD1	.	TRBV5-5	TRBJ2-5
CASSWGLIKETQYF	TGCGCCAGCAGCTGGGGACTCATCAAAGAGACCCAGTACTTC	.	.	TRBV5-1	TRBJ2-5
CASSPGTGDQPQHF	TGTGCCAGCAGCCCTGGGACAGGGGATCAGCCCCAGCATTTT	TRBD1	few	TRBV4-2	TRBJ1-5
CASGPLAGGSHEQYF	TGTGCCAGTGGGCCCCTTGCGGGAGGCAGCCACGAGCAGTACTTC	TRBD2	.	TRBV9	TRBJ2-7
CASSLALAGYSTDTQYF	TGTGCCAGCAGCTTAGCTCTAGCGGGATACAGCACAGATACGCAGTATTTT	TRBD2	few	TRBV7-2	TRBJ2-3
CASSYSVTSTGELFF	TGTGCCAGCAGTTACTCGGTGACTAGCACCGGGGAGCTGTTTTTT	.	few	TRBV6-5	TRBJ2-2
CASSFSTDQPQHF	TGTGCCAGCAGCTTCTCCACGGATCAGCCCCAGCATTTT	.	.	TRBV5-5	TRBJ1-5
CASSMRDTQYF	TGTGCCAGCAGTATGAGGGATACGCAGTATTTT	.	.	TRBV2	TRBJ2-3
CAWRQPGNTIYF	TGTGCCTGGAGACAGCCTGGAAACACCATATATTTT	.	few	TRBV30	TRBJ1-3
CASSQVLSNQPQHF	TGCGCCAGCAGCCAAGTTCTAAGCAATCAGCCCCAGCATTTT	.	few	TRBV4-1	TRBJ1-5
CASLIDRGYTDTQYF	TGTGCCAGCCTGATTGACAGGGGATACACAGATACGCAGTATTTT	TRBD1	few	TRBV6-5	TRBJ2-3
CASSLIMSAEAFF	TGCGCCAGCAGCTTAATTATGAGCGCTGAAGCTTTCTTT	.	.	TRBV4-3	TRBJ1-1
CASSSGTGVETQYF	TGCGCCAGCAGCTCCGGGACAGGGGTGGAGACCCAGTACTTC	TRBD1	.	TRBV5-1	TRBJ2-5
CASSSTGGFGQETQYF	TGCGCCAGCAGCTCAACAGGGGGCTTCGGCCAAGAGACCCAGTACTTC	TRBD1	.	TRBV5-1	TRBJ2-5
CSPGGAPKFF	TGCAGTCCGGGGGGGGCCCCTAAGTTCTTC	TRBD2	.	TRBV20-1	TRBJ2-1
CASLSGTANYGYTF	TGTGCCAGTCTCTCCGGGACAGCTAACTATGGCTACACCTTC	TRBD1	few	TRBV7-9	TRBJ1-2
CASSQDVGQGGTEAFF	TGCGCCAGCAGCCAAGATGTCGGGCAGGGAGGAACTGAAGCTTTCTTT	.	.	TRBV4-1	TRBJ1-1
CASSTFRGDRGRDTEAFF	TGTGCCAGCAGCACCTTCCGAGGGGACAGGGGGCGAGACACTGAAGCTTTCTTT	TRBD1	few	TRBV7-9	TRBJ1-1
CSVDFRRGSYNEQFF	TGCAGCGTAGACTTTAGGCGTGGATCCTACAATGAGCAGTTCTTC	.	few	TRBV29-1	TRBJ2-1
CASRSVAAQYF	TGTGCCAGCCGGTCGGTTGCGGCCCAGTACTTC	.	.	TRBV2	TRBJ2-5
CASTPGQGAHNEQFF	TGTGCCAGCACCCCCGGACAGGGGGCGCACAATGAGCAGTTCTTC	TRBD1	few	TRBV11-2	TRBJ2-1
CASSRLAGTEPDTQYF	TGTGCCAGCAGTAGACTAGCGGGAACGGAACCAGATACGCAGTATTTT	TRBD2	.	TRBV27	TRBJ2-3
CASSAGRLAYQETQYF	TGTGCCAGCAGCGCAGGGAGGCTAGCCTACCAAGAGACCCAGTACTTC	.	few	TRBV7-2	TRBJ2-5
CASRPGYEQYF	TGTGCCAGCCGCCCCGGCTACGAGCAGTACTTC	.	few	TRBV2	TRBJ2-7
CASGLVLNRDLKTQYF	TGTGCTAGTGGTTTGGTGCTGAACAGGGACCTTAAGACCCAGTACTTC	.	few	TRBV12-5	TRBJ2-5
CASSLVGGKETQYF	TGCGCCAGCAGCTTGGTAGGCGGAAAAGAGACCCAGTACTTC	.	.	TRBV5-1	TRBJ2-5
CSTQSTDTQYF	TGCAGTACACAGAGCACAGATACGCAGTATTTT	.	.	TRBV20-1	TRBJ2-3